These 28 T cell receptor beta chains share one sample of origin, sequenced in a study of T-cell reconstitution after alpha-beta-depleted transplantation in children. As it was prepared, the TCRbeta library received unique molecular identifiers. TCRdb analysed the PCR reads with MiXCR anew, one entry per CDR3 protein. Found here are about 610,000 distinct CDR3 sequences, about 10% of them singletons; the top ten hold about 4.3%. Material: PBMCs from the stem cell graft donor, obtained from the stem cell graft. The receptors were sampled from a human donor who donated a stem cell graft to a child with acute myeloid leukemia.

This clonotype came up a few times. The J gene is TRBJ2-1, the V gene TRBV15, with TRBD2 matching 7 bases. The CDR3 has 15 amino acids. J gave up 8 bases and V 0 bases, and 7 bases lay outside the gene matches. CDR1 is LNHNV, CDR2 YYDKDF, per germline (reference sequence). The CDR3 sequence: CATSRDTGGWDEQFF. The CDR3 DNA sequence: TGTGCCACCAGCAGAGATACGGGAGGATGGGATGAGCAGTTCTTC.

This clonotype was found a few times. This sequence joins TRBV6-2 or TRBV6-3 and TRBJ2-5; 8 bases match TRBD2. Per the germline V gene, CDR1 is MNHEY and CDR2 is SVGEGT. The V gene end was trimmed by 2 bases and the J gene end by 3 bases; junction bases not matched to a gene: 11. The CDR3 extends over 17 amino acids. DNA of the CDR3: TGTGCCAGCAGTTACCCGACTAGCGCCGTCCTGGAAGAGACCCAGTACTTC. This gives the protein CASSYPTSAVLEETQYF.

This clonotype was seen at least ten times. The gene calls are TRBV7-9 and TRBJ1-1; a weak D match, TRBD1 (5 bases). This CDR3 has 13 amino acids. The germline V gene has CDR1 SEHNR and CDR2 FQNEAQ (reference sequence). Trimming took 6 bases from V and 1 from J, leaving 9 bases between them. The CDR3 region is CASSSDRNTEAFF. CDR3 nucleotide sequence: TGTGCCAGCAGTTCCGACAGGAACACTGAAGCTTTCTTT.

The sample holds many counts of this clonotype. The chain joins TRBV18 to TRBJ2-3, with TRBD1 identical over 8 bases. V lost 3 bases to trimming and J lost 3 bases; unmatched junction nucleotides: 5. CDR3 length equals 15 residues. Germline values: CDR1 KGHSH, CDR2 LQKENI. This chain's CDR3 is CASSPRTGMTDTQYF. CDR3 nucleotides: TGTGCCAGCTCACCTCGGACAGGGATGACAGATACGCAGTATTTT.

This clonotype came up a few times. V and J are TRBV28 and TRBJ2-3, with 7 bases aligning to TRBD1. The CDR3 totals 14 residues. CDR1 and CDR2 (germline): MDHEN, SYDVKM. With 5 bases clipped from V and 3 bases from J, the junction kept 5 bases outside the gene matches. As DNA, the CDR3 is TGTGCCAGCAGTCGGACAGGTCGGACAGATACGCAGTATTTT. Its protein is CASSRTGRTDTQYF.

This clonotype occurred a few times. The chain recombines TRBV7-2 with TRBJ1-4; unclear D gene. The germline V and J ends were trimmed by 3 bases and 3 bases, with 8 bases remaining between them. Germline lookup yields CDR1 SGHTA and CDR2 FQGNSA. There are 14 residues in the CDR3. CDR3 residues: CASSLNSANEKLFF. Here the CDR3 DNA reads TGTGCCAGCAGCTTGAACAGCGCTAATGAAAAACTGTTTTTT.

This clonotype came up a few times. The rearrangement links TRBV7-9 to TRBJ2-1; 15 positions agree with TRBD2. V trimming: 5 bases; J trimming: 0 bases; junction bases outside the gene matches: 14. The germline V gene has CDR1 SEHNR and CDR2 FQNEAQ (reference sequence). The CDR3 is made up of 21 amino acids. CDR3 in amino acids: CASSPILGLAGGHSSYNEQFF. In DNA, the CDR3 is TGTGCCAGCAGCCCAATCCTAGGACTAGCGGGAGGGCACAGCTCCTACAATGAGCAGTTCTTC.

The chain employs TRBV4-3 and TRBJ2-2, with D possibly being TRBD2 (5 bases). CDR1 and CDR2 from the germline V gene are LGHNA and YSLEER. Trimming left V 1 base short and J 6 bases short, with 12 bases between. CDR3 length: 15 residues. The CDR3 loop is CASSQVLELPGELFF. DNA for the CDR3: TGCGCCAGCAGCCAAGTACTAGAACTGCCCGGGGAGCTGTTTTTT.

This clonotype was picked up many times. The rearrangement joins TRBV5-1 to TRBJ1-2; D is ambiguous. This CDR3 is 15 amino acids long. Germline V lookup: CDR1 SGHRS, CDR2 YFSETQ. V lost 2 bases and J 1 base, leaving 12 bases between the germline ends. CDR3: CASSLTADDNYGYTF. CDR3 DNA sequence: TGCGCCAGCAGCTTAACGGCAGACGATAACTATGGCTACACCTTC.

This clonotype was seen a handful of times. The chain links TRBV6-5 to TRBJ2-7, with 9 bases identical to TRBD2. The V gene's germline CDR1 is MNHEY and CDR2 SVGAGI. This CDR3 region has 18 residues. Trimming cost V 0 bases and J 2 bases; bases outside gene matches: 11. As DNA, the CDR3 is TGTGCCAGCAGTTACTCCGGCGGGGGGGTAGCGGCACCCTACGAGCAGTACTTC. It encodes CASSYSGGGVAAPYEQYF.

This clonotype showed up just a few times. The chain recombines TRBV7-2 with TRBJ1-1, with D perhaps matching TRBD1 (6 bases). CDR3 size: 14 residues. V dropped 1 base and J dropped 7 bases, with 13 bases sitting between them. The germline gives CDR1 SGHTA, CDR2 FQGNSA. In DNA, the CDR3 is TGTGCCAGCAGCTTAGATTTCCTCAGGGGTGAAGCTTTCTTT. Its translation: CASSLDFLRGEAFF.

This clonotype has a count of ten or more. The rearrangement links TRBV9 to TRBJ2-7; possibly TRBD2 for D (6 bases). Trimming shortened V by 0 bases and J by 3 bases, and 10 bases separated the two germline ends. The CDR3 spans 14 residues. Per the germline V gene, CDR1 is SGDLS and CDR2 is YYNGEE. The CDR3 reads CASSVDLGGYEQYF. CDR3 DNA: TGTGCCAGCAGCGTAGATTTGGGGGGCTACGAGCAGTACTTC.

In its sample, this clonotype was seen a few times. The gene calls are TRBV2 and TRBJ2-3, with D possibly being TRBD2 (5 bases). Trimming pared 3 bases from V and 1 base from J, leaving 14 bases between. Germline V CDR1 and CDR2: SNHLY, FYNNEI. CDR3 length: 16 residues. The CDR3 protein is CASSDSSRGGTDTQYF. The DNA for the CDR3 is TGTGCCAGCAGTGATTCCAGTCGGGGTGGCACAGATACGCAGTATTTT.

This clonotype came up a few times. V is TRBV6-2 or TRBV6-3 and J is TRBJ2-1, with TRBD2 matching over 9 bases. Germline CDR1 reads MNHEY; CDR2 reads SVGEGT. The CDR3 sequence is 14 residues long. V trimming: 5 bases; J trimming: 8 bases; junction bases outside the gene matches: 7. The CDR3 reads CASSRGREIHEQFF. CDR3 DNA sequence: TGTGCCAGCAGTCGCGGGAGGGAGATTCATGAGCAGTTCTTC.

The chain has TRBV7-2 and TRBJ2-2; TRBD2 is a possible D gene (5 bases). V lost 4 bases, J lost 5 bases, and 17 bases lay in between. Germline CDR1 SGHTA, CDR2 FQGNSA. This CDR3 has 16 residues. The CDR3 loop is CASSSQRRIRTGELFF. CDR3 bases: TGTGCCAGCAGCTCACAGAGGAGGATTCGAACCGGGGAGCTGTTTTTT.

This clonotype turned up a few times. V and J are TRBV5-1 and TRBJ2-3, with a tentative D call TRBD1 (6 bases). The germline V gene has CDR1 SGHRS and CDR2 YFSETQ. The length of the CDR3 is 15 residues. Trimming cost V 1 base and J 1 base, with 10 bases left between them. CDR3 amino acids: CASSLTGFGTDTQYF. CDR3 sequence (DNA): TGCGCCAGCAGCTTGACAGGGTTTGGCACAGATACGCAGTATTTT.

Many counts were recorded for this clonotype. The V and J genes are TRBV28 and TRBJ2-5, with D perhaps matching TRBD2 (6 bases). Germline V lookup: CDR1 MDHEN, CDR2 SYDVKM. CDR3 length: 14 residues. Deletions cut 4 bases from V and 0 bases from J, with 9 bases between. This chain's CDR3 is CASSSRGYQETQYF. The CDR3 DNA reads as TGTGCCAGCAGTTCGCGGGGTTACCAAGAGACCCAGTACTTC.

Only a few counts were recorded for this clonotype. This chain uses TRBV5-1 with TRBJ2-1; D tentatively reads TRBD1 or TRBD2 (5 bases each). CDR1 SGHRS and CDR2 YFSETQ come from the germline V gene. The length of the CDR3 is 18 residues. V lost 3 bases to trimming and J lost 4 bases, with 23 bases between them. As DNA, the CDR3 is TGCGCCAGCAGCTCGGGACGGTCGGGGTTCGGAGATTACAATGAGCAGTTCTTC. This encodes CASSSGRSGFGDYNEQFF.

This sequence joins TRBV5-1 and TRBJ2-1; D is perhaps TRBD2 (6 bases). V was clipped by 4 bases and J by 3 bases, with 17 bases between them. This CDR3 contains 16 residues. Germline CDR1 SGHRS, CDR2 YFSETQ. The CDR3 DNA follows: TGCGCCAGCAGCCTTTCTACCACTAGCCACTACAATGAGCAGTTCTTC. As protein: CASSLSTTSHYNEQFF.

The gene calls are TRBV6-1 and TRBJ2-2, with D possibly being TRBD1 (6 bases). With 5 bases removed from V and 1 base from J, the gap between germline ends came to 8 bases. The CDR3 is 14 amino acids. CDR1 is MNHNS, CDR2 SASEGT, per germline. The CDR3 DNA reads TGTGCCAGCAGTCGACAGGAGAACACCGGGGAGCTGTTTTTT. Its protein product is CASSRQENTGELFF.

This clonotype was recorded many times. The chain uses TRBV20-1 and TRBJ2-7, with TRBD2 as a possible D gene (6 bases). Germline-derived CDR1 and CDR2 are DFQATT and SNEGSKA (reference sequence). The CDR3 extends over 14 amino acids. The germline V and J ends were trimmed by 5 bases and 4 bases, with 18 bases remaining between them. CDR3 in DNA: TGCAGTGCTCGGATTCAGCGGGCTGGGTACGAGCAGTACTTC. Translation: CSARIQRAGYEQYF.

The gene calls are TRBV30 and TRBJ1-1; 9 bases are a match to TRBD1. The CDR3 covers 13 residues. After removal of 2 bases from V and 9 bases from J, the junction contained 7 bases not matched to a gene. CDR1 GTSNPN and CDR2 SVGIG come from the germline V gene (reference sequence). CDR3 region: CAWSFPGTGKAFF. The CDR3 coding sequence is TGTGCCTGGAGTTTTCCCGGGACAGGGAAAGCTTTCTTT. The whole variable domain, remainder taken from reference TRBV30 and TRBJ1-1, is SQTIHQWPATLVQPVGSPLSLECTVEGTSNPNLYWYRQAAGRGLQLLFYSVGIGQISSEVPQNLSASRPQDRQFILSSKKLLLSDSGFYLCAWSFPGTGKAFFGQGTRLTVV.

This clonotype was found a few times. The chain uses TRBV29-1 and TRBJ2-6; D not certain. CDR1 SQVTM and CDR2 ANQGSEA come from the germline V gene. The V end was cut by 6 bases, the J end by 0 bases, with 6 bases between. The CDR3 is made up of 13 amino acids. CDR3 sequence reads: CSVGISGANVLTF. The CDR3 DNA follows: TGCAGCGTCGGAATCTCTGGGGCCAACGTCCTGACTTTC.

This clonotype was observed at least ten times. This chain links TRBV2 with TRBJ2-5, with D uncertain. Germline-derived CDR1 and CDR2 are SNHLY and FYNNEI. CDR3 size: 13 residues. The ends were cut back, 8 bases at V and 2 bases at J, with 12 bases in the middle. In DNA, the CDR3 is TGTGCCAGCTTGAACGGGCCACAAGAGACCCAGTACTTC. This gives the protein CASLNGPQETQYF.

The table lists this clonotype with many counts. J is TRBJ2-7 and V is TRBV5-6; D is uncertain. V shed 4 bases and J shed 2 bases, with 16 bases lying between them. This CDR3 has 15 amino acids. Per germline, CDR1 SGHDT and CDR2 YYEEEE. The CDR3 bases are TGTGCCAGCAGCCCCAGTGAGGTGAATGCCTACGAGCAGTACTTC. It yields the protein CASSPSEVNAYEQYF.

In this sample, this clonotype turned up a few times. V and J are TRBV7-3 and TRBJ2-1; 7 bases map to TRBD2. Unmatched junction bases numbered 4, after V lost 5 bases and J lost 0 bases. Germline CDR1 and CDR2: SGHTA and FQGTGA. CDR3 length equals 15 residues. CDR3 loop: CASSPAGDSYNEQFF. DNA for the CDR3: TGTGCCAGCAGCCCGGCGGGGGACTCCTACAATGAGCAGTTCTTC.

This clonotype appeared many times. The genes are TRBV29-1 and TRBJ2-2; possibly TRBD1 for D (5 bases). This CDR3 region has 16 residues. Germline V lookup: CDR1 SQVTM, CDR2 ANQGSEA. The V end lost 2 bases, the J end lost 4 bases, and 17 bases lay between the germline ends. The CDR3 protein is CSVELTSGQATGELFF. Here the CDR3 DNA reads TGCAGCGTTGAACTCACCTCAGGGCAAGCCACCGGGGAGCTGTTTTTT.

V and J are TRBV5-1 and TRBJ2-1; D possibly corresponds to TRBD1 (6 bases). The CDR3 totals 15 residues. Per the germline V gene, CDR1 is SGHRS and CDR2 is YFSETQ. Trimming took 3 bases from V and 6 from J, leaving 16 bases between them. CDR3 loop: CASSWTALGLNEQFF. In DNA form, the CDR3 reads TGCGCCAGCAGCTGGACAGCCCTGGGGCTCAATGAGCAGTTCTTC.